A single sample is the source of the 24 T cell receptor beta chains below, sequenced in a study of blood T cell repertoires in COVID-19. The repertoire was sequenced with immunoSEQ multiplex PCR; TCRdb's copy has only in-frame clones and lacks some. The data show roughly 380,000 clones, around 85% seen once. The specimen sequenced was peripheral blood. All receptors come from a woman between 18 and 29 years old with acute or convalescent COVID-19.

J is TRBJ1-2 and V is TRBV6-1; 10 nucleotides match TRBD1. The V and J ends lost 4 bases and 0 bases, in that order; junction bases with no gene match: 8. This CDR3 spans 17 amino acids. Germline V gene sequence: CDR1 MNHNS, CDR2 SASEGT. CDR3 nucleotides: TGTGCCAGCAGTGCCCCCCGAGGACAGGGGGCTAACTATGGCTACACCTTC. Amino acid sequence: CASSAPRGQGANYGYTF.

The chain is built from TRBV27 and TRBJ1-2, with TRBD1 identical over 9 bases. The CDR3 contains 15 residues. V gave up 2 bases and J gave up 5 bases; unmatched junction bases: 6. Germline V gives CDR1 MNHEY, CDR2 SMNVEV (reference sequence). The CDR3 region has the DNA TGTGCCAGCAGTTTAATGTTTGGGACAGGGTATGGCTACACCTTC. Its protein is CASSLMFGTGYGYTF.

As to this clone: The sample carries other DNA sequences with the same CDR3. V gene TRBV27 combines with J gene TRBJ2-7; D possibly corresponds to TRBD2 (5 bases). The length of the CDR3 is 11 residues. The germline V gene has CDR1 MNHEY and CDR2 SMNVEV (reference sequence). Trimming took 8 bases from V and 0 from J, leaving 5 bases between them. This chain's CDR3 is CASGSSYEQYF. The CDR3 coding sequence is TGTGCCAGCGGGAGCTCCTACGAGCAGTACTTC.

The rearrangement uses TRBV5-8 and TRBJ2-1, with D unclear. The ends were cut back, 2 bases at V and 0 bases at J, with 9 bases in the middle. This CDR3 spans 15 amino acids. Germline CDR1 SGHTS, CDR2 YDEGEE. CDR3 residues: CASSLTRSSYNEQFF. CDR3 sequence (DNA): TGTGCCAGCAGCTTAACGCGGAGCTCCTACAATGAGCAGTTCTTC.

The chain carries TRBV4-1 and TRBJ1-6, with 8 bases matching TRBD1. The junction had 1 base not matched to a gene; V was cut back by 0 bases and J by 6 bases. Germline CDR1 is MGHRA and CDR2 is YSYEKL. The CDR3 extends over 15 amino acids. The CDR3 sequence: CASSQDQGANSPLHF. In DNA, the CDR3 is TGCGCCAGCAGCCAAGATCAGGGGGCTAATTCACCCCTCCACTTT.

The chain joins TRBV5-4 to TRBJ2-7, with D possibly matching TRBD1 (6 bases). The CDR3 contains 13 residues. The germline V gene encodes CDR1 SGHNT and CDR2 YYREEE (reference sequence). The ends were cut back, 4 bases at V and 3 bases at J, with 11 bases in the middle. CDR3 sequence (DNA): TGTGCCAGCAGCAAAGAACAGGGCTACGAGCAGTACTTC. This gives the protein CASSKEQGYEQYF.

The chain employs TRBV10-2 and TRBJ2-7; possibly TRBD2 for D (5 bases). The CDR3 totals 12 residues. V was shortened by 9 bases and J by 1 base, with 10 bases between the two germline ends. The germline gives CDR1 WSHSY, CDR2 SAAADI. The CDR3: CASIGLSYEQYF. The CDR3 DNA is TGCGCCAGTATCGGACTTTCCTACGAGCAGTACTTC.

The J gene is TRBJ1-5, the V gene TRBV28; maybe TRBD1 (5 bases). This CDR3 spans 16 amino acids. The germline V gene encodes CDR1 MDHEN and CDR2 SYDVKM. Between the trimmed V and J ends, which lost 3 bases and 4 bases, there was a span of 16 bases. CDR3: CASSFPPGLTNQPQHF. The CDR3 coding sequence is TGTGCCAGCAGTTTTCCGCCGGGACTGACGAATCAGCCCCAGCATTTT.

The V and J genes are TRBV7-2 and TRBJ1-3, with 8 bases lining up with TRBD1. In germline, CDR1 is SGHTA, CDR2 FQGNSA. With V trimmed by 5 bases and J by 1 base, 7 bases remained unmatched. The CDR3 totals 16 residues. The CDR3 coding sequence is TGTGCCAGCAGCGCACAGGGGGGGCGTTCTGGAAACACCATATATTTT. This encodes CASSAQGGRSGNTIYF.

This chain links TRBV18 with TRBJ1-6, with TRBD1 matching over 7 bases. Germline V gives CDR1 KGHSH, CDR2 LQKENI. With 6 bases clipped from V and 7 bases from J, the junction kept 9 bases outside the gene matches. The CDR3 has 15 amino acids. The CDR3 loop reads CASSEGQAGNSPLHF. CDR3 DNA sequence: TGTGCCAGCTCCGAAGGACAGGCGGGGAATTCACCCCTCCACTTT.

This chain links TRBV11-1 with TRBJ1-6; 7 nucleotides match TRBD1. With 5 bases clipped from V and 13 bases from J, the junction kept 11 bases outside the gene matches. CDR1 and CDR2 (germline): SGHAT, FQDESV (reference sequence). This CDR3 comprises 14 residues. Here the CDR3 reads CASSPGTDLPPLHF. The CDR3 nucleotides are TGTGCCAGCAGCCCCGGGACAGACCTGCCGCCCCTCCACTTT.

The CDR3 is CASSTRPVTGGNTEAFF. The CDR3 DNA follows: TGTGCCAGTAGTACTCGCCCCGTGACGGGGGGCAACACTGAAGCTTTCTTT. The gene calls are TRBV19 and TRBJ1-1; D is possibly TRBD1 (6 bases). Germline V lookup: CDR1 LNHDA, CDR2 SQIVND (reference sequence). V lost 4 bases to trimming and J lost 2 bases, with 20 bases between them. The CDR3 extends over 17 amino acids.

CDR3 amino acids: CASSYGGREKLFF. In DNA form, the CDR3 reads TGTGCCAGCAGCTACGGGGGACGTGAAAAACTGTTTTTT. The chain joins TRBV9 to TRBJ1-4, with D possibly matching TRBD1 (5 bases). The length of the CDR3 is 13 residues. In germline, CDR1 is SGDLS, CDR2 YYNGEE. Trimming stripped 4 bases from V and 7 bases from J, with 11 bases between.

This chain links TRBV7-3 with TRBJ1-3; possibly TRBD1 for D (6 bases). The V and J ends lost 5 bases and 4 bases respectively, with 12 bases between them. In germline, CDR1 is SGHTA, CDR2 FQGTGA. The CDR3 totals 14 residues. CDR3 residues: CASSAGDPGNTIYF. CDR3 nucleotide sequence: TGTGCCAGCAGCGCAGGGGACCCGGGAAACACCATATATTTT. Based on the CDR3 plus reference TRBV7-3 and TRBJ1-3, the full variable domain is GAGVSQTPSNKVTEKGKYVELRCDPISGHTALYWYRQSLGQGPEFLIYFQGTGAADDSGLPNDRFFAVRPEGSVSTLKIQRTERGDSAVYLCASSAGDPGNTIYFGEGSWLTVV.

The V gene is TRBV7-3, the J gene TRBJ2-3, with 8 bases that match TRBD2. The germline V gene has CDR1 SGHTA and CDR2 FQGTGA. CDR3 length: 16 residues. Trimming took 4 bases from V and 4 from J; bases not matched to a gene: 10. CDR3 amino acids: CASSSGGWTASDTQYF. The CDR3 DNA sequence: TGTGCCAGCAGCTCGGGGGGGTGGACAGCCTCAGATACGCAGTATTTT. Using reference TRBV7-3 and TRBJ2-3 for the parts outside the CDR3, the full variable domain is GAGVSQTPSNKVTEKGKYVELRCDPISGHTALYWYRQSLGQGPEFLIYFQGTGAADDSGLPNDRFFAVRPEGSVSTLKIQRTERGDSAVYLCASSSGGWTASDTQYFGPGTRLTVL.

This chain uses TRBV5-5 with TRBJ1-4, with D possibly TRBD1 on 6 matching bases. Germline CDR1 SGHKS, CDR2 YYEKEE (reference sequence). This CDR3 has 18 residues. Between the trimmed V and J ends, which lost 1 base and 1 base, there was a span of 17 bases. This CDR3 reads CASSLTGMVPETNEKLFF. CDR3 nucleotides: TGTGCCAGCAGCTTGACAGGGATGGTTCCAGAAACTAATGAAAAACTGTTTTTT. Combining the CDR3 with reference TRBV5-5 and TRBJ1-4 gives the whole variable domain DAGVTQSPTHLIKTRGQQVTLRCSPISGHKSVSWYQQVLGQGPQFIFQYYEKEERGRGNFPDRFSARQFPNYSSELNVNALLLGDSALYLCASSLTGMVPETNEKLFFGSGTQLSVL.

This clone has more than one count but fewer than ten. The chain joins TRBV5-4 to TRBJ2-3; possible D gene TRBD1, 6 bases. V lost 2 bases to trimming and J lost 0 bases, with 16 bases between them. Germline CDR1 SGHNT, CDR2 YYREEE (reference sequence). The CDR3 contains 17 residues. The CDR3 region has the DNA TGTGCCAGCAGCTTTCCTCCAGGGGCCGGCAGCACAGATACGCAGTATTTT. This codes for CASSFPPGAGSTDTQYF.

With regard to this clone: The junction shows a germline mismatch at one end, possibly a read error. The rearrangement links TRBV6-2 or TRBV6-3 to TRBJ2-7, with TRBD1 matching 7 bases. From germline, CDR1 is MNHEY and CDR2 SVGEGT. The CDR3 sequence is 15 residues long. The CDR3 loop reads CASSRASGTAYGQYF. The CDR3 bases are TGTGCCAGCAGTAGAGCCTCCGGGACAGCCTACGGGCAGTACTTC.

The V and J genes are TRBV6-5 and TRBJ1-4; D is unclear. This CDR3 has 10 residues. The germline V and J ends were trimmed by 6 bases and 12 bases, with 8 bases remaining between them. Germline assignment: CDR1 MNHEY and CDR2 SVGAGI. CDR3 residues: CASRGDELFF. In DNA, the CDR3 is TGTGCCAGCAGGGGAGACGAACTGTTTTTT.

The rearrangement uses TRBV18 and TRBJ1-1; 10 bases are a match to TRBD1. The CDR3 totals 15 residues. Germline CDR1 reads KGHSH; CDR2 reads LQKENI. The junction had 8 bases not matched to a gene; V was cut back by 0 bases and J by 10 bases. The CDR3 region is CASSPPDRGRIGAFF. For the CDR3, the DNA is TGTGCCAGCTCACCACCAGACAGGGGGCGGATTGGAGCTTTCTTT.

The chain has TRBV4-1 and TRBJ2-2; 7 positions agree with TRBD1. CDR1 and CDR2 from the germline V gene are MGHRA and YSYEKL. The CDR3 runs 17 residues. V was clipped by 4 bases and J by 0 bases; unmatched bases: 8. In nucleotides, the CDR3 is TGCGCCAGCAGCCCCTCCCCAGGGACAGCGAACACCGGGGAGCTGTTTTTT. Its translation: CASSPSPGTANTGELFF.

This sequence joins TRBV19 and TRBJ1-2; possibly TRBD1 for D (5 bases). The germline V gene has CDR1 LNHDA and CDR2 SQIVND (reference sequence). This CDR3 comprises 17 residues. Trimming pared 3 bases from V and 2 bases from J, leaving 19 bases between. The DNA of the CDR3 is TGTGCCAGTAGTATTCAGGGAGGTGGCGCAGGAAACTATGGCTACACCTTC. The encoded protein is CASSIQGGGAGNYGYTF.

This rearrangement joins TRBV18 to TRBJ2-7; maybe TRBD2 (5 bases). This CDR3 has 14 residues. Germline loops: CDR1 KGHSH, CDR2 LQKENI. Trimming left V 6 bases short and J 4 bases short, with 16 bases between. This CDR3 reads CASSPSGLGYEQYF. CDR3 DNA sequence: TGTGCCAGCTCCCCCTCGGGATTAGGGTACGAGCAGTACTTC. Together with reference TRBV18 and TRBJ2-7, the CDR3 gives the full variable domain: NAGVMQNPRHLVRRRGQEARLRCSPMKGHSHVYWYRQLPEEGLKFMVYLQKENIIDESGMPKERFSAEFPKEGPSILRIQQVVRGDSAAYFCASSPSGLGYEQYFGPGTRLTVT.

The V call is TRBV13, the J call TRBJ1-4, with TRBD1 matching over 8 bases. CDR1 is PRHDT, CDR2 FYEKMQ, per germline (reference sequence). CDR3 length equals 14 residues. J was trimmed by 8 bases and V by 6 bases; bases with no gene match: 8. The CDR3 coding sequence is TGTGCCAGCAGGTCGACAGGGGACGAAGAAAAACTGTTTTTT. Translating it yields CASRSTGDEEKLFF.